These 19 T cell receptor beta chains were all obtained from the same sample, sequenced in a study of PD-1 blockade in classical Hodgkin lymphoma. Brentuximab vedotin exposure varied among the patients, all of whom had relapsed after autologous stem cell transplantation. Measured with immunoSEQ multiplex PCR; TCRdb has only the in-frame clones, and not every one. The data hold some 100,000 clones, with approximately 92% observed a single time. Sequencing used peripheral blood mononuclear cells (PBMCs), obtained at baseline. The receptors originated from a human donor with classical Hodgkin lymphoma.

V gene TRBV4-1 combines with J gene TRBJ1-2; a possible D gene is TRBD1 (6 bases). In germline, CDR1 is MGHRA, CDR2 YSYEKL. Trimming removed 1 base at V and 4 bases at J, with 10 bases between. The CDR3 extends over 14 amino acids. For the CDR3, the DNA is TGCGCCAGCAGCCAAGGGGGGGCCGTCTATGGCTACACCTTC. Its translation is CASSQGGAVYGYTF.

The chain links TRBV9 to TRBJ2-1; D is tentatively TRBD1 or TRBD2 (6 bases each). Germline V gives CDR1 SGDLS, CDR2 YYNGEE. The CDR3 length is 15 residues. Trimming stripped 3 bases from V and 8 bases from J, with 18 bases between. The CDR3 here is CASSASGDTGDEQFF. The CDR3 DNA is TGTGCCAGCAGCGCCTCCGGGGACACGGGGGATGAGCAGTTCTTC.

V usage is TRBV30 and J usage is TRBJ2-2, with unresolved D. There are 13 residues in the CDR3. The germline gives CDR1 GTSNPN, CDR2 SVGIG (reference sequence). Trimming removed 1 base from V and 1 base from J, with 4 bases in between. In nucleotides, the CDR3 is TGTGCCTGGAGTGGCAGGAACACCGGGGAGCTGTTTTTT. Translating it yields CAWSGRNTGELFF.

The V and J genes are TRBV19 and TRBJ2-2, with D uncertain. Germline CDR1 LNHDA, CDR2 SQIVND (reference sequence). The V end lost 2 bases, the J end lost 4 bases, and 11 bases lay between the germline ends. This CDR3 region has 15 residues. The CDR3 bases are TGTGCCAGTAGTATACAAGGGTCGATCACCGGGGAGCTGTTTTTT. This gives the protein CASSIQGSITGELFF.

V is TRBV6-1 and J is TRBJ2-7; D may be TRBD1 (5 bases). This CDR3 comprises 14 residues. Germline V lookup: CDR1 MNHNS, CDR2 SASEGT. Between the trimmed V and J ends, which lost 1 base and 3 bases, there was a span of 10 bases. In DNA form, the CDR3 reads TGTGCCAGCAGTGAAGTGATAGGGGACTACGAGCAGTACTTC. It yields the protein CASSEVIGDYEQYF.

The rearrangement links TRBV6-6 to TRBJ2-4; D is unresolved. CDR1 and CDR2 (germline): MNHNY, SVGAGI (reference sequence). The CDR3 has 13 amino acids. The V and J ends lost 4 bases and 0 bases respectively, with 4 bases between them. The CDR3 spells CASSWIAKNIQYF. As DNA, the CDR3 is TGTGCCAGCAGTTGGATAGCCAAAAACATTCAGTACTTC.

The J gene is TRBJ2-7, the V gene TRBV19; a weak D match, TRBD1 (5 bases). The V gene lost 3 bases and the J gene lost 5 bases, with 14 bases spanning the gap. Germline assignment: CDR1 LNHDA and CDR2 SQIVND (reference sequence). The CDR3 has 14 amino acids. This CDR3 reads CASSIGQGINEQYF. The CDR3 DNA sequence: TGTGCCAGTAGTATTGGGCAGGGAATCAACGAGCAGTACTTC.

This sequence joins TRBV19 and TRBJ2-7, with D possibly TRBD1 on 5 matching bases. The CDR3 is 14 residues long. V lost 3 bases and J lost 0, with 9 bases in between. CDR1 is LNHDA, CDR2 SQIVND, per germline (reference sequence). Here the CDR3 DNA reads TGTGCCAGTAGTATTCGACAGAGCTCCTACGAGCAGTACTTC. Its protein is CASSIRQSSYEQYF.

The chain carries TRBV6-6 and TRBJ1-2, with TRBD1 matching over 8 bases. The CDR3 has 15 amino acids. The V gene end was trimmed by 5 bases and the J gene end by 4 bases; junction bases not matched to a gene: 9. From germline, CDR1 is MNHNY and CDR2 SVGAGI (reference sequence). In nucleotides, the CDR3 is TGTGCCAGCAGTACAAATGCCGGGACAGGCTATGGCTACACCTTC. It specifies CASSTNAGTGYGYTF.

CDR3 region: CASSVVVDTDTQYF. CDR3 nucleotides: TGTGCCAGCAGCGTAGTTGTGGACACAGATACGCAGTATTTT. This chain joins TRBV9 and TRBJ2-3, with no clear D. This CDR3 contains 14 residues. Looked up from germline, CDR1 is SGDLS and CDR2 is YYNGEE. V was clipped by 0 bases and J by 2 bases, with 7 bases between them.

In this sample, this clone turned up once. The chain carries TRBV10-3 and TRBJ2-7; TRBD1 agrees at 11 bases. This CDR3 spans 16 amino acids. Germline CDR1 is ENHRY and CDR2 is SYGVKD. The ends lost 3 bases at V and 2 bases at J; junction bases unmatched: 6. The CDR3 nucleotides are TGTGCCATCAGTGACCCTTCGGGACAGGGGGCCTACGAGCAGTACTTC. Its protein product is CAISDPSGQGAYEQYF.

The chain uses TRBV4-1 and TRBJ2-5; D is ambiguous. Trimming stripped 1 base from V and 5 bases from J, with 14 bases between. This CDR3 is built from 15 residues. From germline, CDR1 is MGHRA and CDR2 YSYEKL. In DNA, the CDR3 is TGCGCCAGCAGCCAAGGATTAAGCGATGCGGAGACCCAGTACTTC. Residues: CASSQGLSDAETQYF.

This clone was seen only once. The V and J genes are TRBV9 and TRBJ2-1; D may correspond to TRBD1 or TRBD2 (5 bases each). The germline CDR1 and CDR2 sequences are SGDLS and YYNGEE. V was pared by 2 bases and J by 8 bases, with 8 bases between. The CDR3 is made up of 12 amino acids. For the CDR3, the DNA is TGTGCCAGCAGCGTCCGGGGCGATGAGCAGTTCTTC. Translating it yields CASSVRGDEQFF. The full variable domain, rest sourced from reference TRBV9 and TRBJ2-1, is DSGVTQTPKHLITATGQRVTLRCSPRSGDLSVYWYQQSLDQGLQFLIQYYNGEERAKGNILERFSAQQFPDLHSELNLSSLELGDSALYFCASSVRGDEQFFGPGTRLTVL.

The chain links TRBV5-1 to TRBJ1-2; unclear D gene. Trimming stripped 4 bases from V and 1 base from J, with 11 bases between. The CDR3 covers 14 residues. CDR1 SGHRS and CDR2 YFSETQ come from the germline V gene. The CDR3 bases are TGCGCCAGCAGCAAAGACAATTTTAACTATGGCTACACCTTC. Amino acid sequence: CASSKDNFNYGYTF.

CDR3 coding DNA: TGTGCCAGCAGCTTTTCAGGGGGGTATTCTGAAGCTTTCTTT. Protein sequence: CASSFSGGYSEAFF. The chain joins TRBV14 to TRBJ1-1, with 7 bases that match TRBD1. Unmatched junction bases numbered 9, after V lost 5 bases and J lost 6 bases. The germline CDR1 and CDR2 sequences are SGHDN and FVKESK. The CDR3 is 14 amino acids.

The rearrangement joins TRBV9 to TRBJ1-2; D possibly corresponds to TRBD1 (6 bases). The CDR3 runs to 13 residues. V gave up 4 bases and J gave up 4 bases, with 11 bases separating them. The germline CDR1 and CDR2 sequences are SGDLS and YYNGEE. The DNA for the CDR3 is TGTGCCAGCAGCCGTGGACAGTTCTATGGCTACACCTTC. It is translated as CASSRGQFYGYTF.

J is TRBJ2-5 and V is TRBV2; D remains ambiguous. Germline V lookup: CDR1 SNHLY, CDR2 FYNNEI. The CDR3 is 11 residues long. Trimming cost V 10 bases and J 5 bases, with 11 bases left between them. The CDR3 region is CATRIVETQYF. In DNA form, the CDR3 reads TGTGCCACCAGGATTGTGGAGACCCAGTACTTC.

The chain is built from TRBV2 and TRBJ2-7; TRBD2 agrees at 9 bases. Germline V CDR1 and CDR2: SNHLY, FYNNEI. This CDR3 comprises 14 residues. V shed 7 bases, J shed 5 bases, and the junction held 9 bases outside the gene matches. The CDR3 is CASNIAGASHEQYF. CDR3 sequence (DNA): TGTGCCAGCAACATAGCGGGAGCTTCCCACGAGCAGTACTTC.

This clone appeared once. The J gene is TRBJ2-7, the V gene TRBV7-3, with TRBD2 matching 7 bases. The V and J ends lost 3 bases and 5 bases, in that order; junction bases with no gene match: 7. CDR1 is SGHTA, CDR2 FQGTGA, per germline. The CDR3 is 14 amino acids. CDR3 loop: CASSFAGAGNEQYF. For the CDR3, the DNA is TGTGCCAGCAGCTTCGCGGGAGCCGGTAACGAGCAGTACTTC. Together with reference TRBV7-3 and TRBJ2-7, the CDR3 gives the full variable domain: GAGVSQTPSNKVTEKGKYVELRCDPISGHTALYWYRQSLGQGPEFLIYFQGTGAADDSGLPNDRFFAVRPEGSVSTLKIQRTERGDSAVYLCASSFAGAGNEQYFGPGTRLTVT.